These 5 T cell receptor beta chains were sequenced from one sample in a study of cytotoxic CD8 clonotypes in ibrutinib-treated CLL. Assay used: immunoSEQ multiplex PCR; TCRdb lists only in-frame clones, some missing. The profile shows nearly 85,000 clones, about 76% of them singletons. Sequencing was performed on PBMCs, taken after 12 months of ibrutinib treatment. The receptors were gathered from a human donor with chronic lymphocytic leukemia.

This clone was detected only a few times. This chain links TRBV25-1 with TRBJ1-5; D might be TRBD1 (5 bases). Trimming cost V 3 bases and J 2 bases, with 11 bases left between them. The CDR3 contains 15 residues. The V gene's germline CDR1 is MGHDK and CDR2 SYGVNS. The CDR3 DNA sequence: TGTGCCAGCAGTGACGCGGGGGTTGGCAATCAGCCCCAGCATTTT. This sequence encodes CASSDAGVGNQPQHF.

Worth noting for this clone: Other nucleotide sequences in the sample specify the same CDR3. This rearrangement joins TRBV15 to TRBJ1-1; D call uncertain. The V end was cut by 0 bases, the J end by 5 bases, with 4 bases between. Germline V gives CDR1 LNHNV, CDR2 YYDKDF (reference sequence). CDR3 length equals 12 residues. For the CDR3, the DNA is TGTGCCACCAGCAGAGATGTAACTGAAGCTTTCTTT. This encodes CATSRDVTEAFF.

The J gene is TRBJ1-5, the V gene TRBV28; D is possibly TRBD1 (5 bases). The CDR3 extends over 18 amino acids. V was shortened by 3 bases and J by 0 bases, with 18 bases between the two germline ends. Germline V gene lookup returns CDR1 MDHEN and CDR2 SYDVKM. CDR3 DNA sequence: TGTGCCAGCAGTTTTGGCGGGGGAGTCGGGGGTAGCAATCAGCCCCAGCATTTT. The encoded protein is CASSFGGGVGGSNQPQHF.

The chain carries TRBV10-3 and TRBJ2-5, with 12 bases identical to TRBD2. V dropped 6 bases and J dropped 5; count of bases not matched to a gene: 4. Per the germline V gene, CDR1 is ENHRY and CDR2 is SYGVKD. The CDR3 is 14 residues long. The CDR3 bases are TGTGCCATCAGGGGGGGACTAGCGGGCGAGACCCAGTACTTC. Translated, it gives CAIRGGLAGETQYF.

The J gene is TRBJ2-7, the V gene TRBV7-3; tentative D call: TRBD2 (7 bases). V lost 5 bases, J lost 6 bases, and 14 bases lay in between. Germline loops: CDR1 SGHTA, CDR2 FQGTGA. This CDR3 contains 13 residues. The CDR3 here is CASSAGAGIEQYF. CDR3 sequence (DNA): TGTGCCAGCAGCGCGGGGGCCGGGATCGAGCAGTACTTC.